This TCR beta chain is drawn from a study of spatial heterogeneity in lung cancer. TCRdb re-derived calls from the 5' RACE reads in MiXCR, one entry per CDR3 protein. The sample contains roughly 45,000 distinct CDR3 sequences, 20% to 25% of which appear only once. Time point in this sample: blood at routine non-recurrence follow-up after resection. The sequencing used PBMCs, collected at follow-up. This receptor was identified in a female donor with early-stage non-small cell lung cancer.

Here the CDR3 reads CASSLLTANYEQYF. The CDR3 coding sequence is TGCGCCAGCAGCTTGTTGACAGCAAACTACGAGCAGTACTTC. The chain carries TRBV5-1 and TRBJ2-7, with D perhaps matching TRBD1 (5 bases). The CDR3 consists of 14 residues. Germline values: CDR1 SGHRS, CDR2 YFSETQ. V was cut by 1 base and J by 3 bases, with 11 bases left in between.